This is a list of T cell receptor beta chains from one sample in a study of human T cells and chemical hapten exposure. In TCRdb, the RACE reads were re-called with MiXCR into one record per CDR3 protein. Seen here are around 80,000 distinct CDR3 sequences, 6% to 8.5% observed once, and the top ten hold 1% to 1.5%. The specimen was whole blood, collected in connection with sensitization to the hapten diphenylcyclopropenone (DPC). These receptors were collected from a woman in her thirties with alopecia areata. Some clones in this sample may be carry-over from other donors' samples. CDR3s include the opening cysteine and the closing phenylalanine or tryptophan. The D gene is left open where the match is weak. A row's size may be missing; if present it is once, few, many or a size class.

TGCGCCAGCAGCTTGATACCAAATCAGCCCCAGCATTTT	CASSLIPNQPQHF	TRBV5-1	TRBJ1-5	-	many
TGTGCCAGCAGCCTACGACTCAATCAGCCCCAGCATTTT	CASSLRLNQPQHF	TRBV27	TRBJ1-5	-	-
TGCGCCAGCAGCCAAGGGACTAGCGGGAGCTCCTACAATGAGCAGTTCTTC	CASSQGTSGSSYNEQFF	TRBV5-1	TRBJ2-1	TRBD2	many
TGTGCCAGCAGCTACGCACCGAATCAGCCCCAGCATTTT	CASSYAPNQPQHF	TRBV6-5	TRBJ1-5	-	-
TGTGCCAGCAGTGCACAGGGTCATGGCAATCAGCCCCAGCATTTT	CASSAQGHGNQPQHF	TRBV25-1	TRBJ1-5	-	-
TGTGCCAGCAGCCAAACTAGCGGGGGGTTCCACGAGCAGTACTTC	CASSQTSGGFHEQYF	TRBV4-2	TRBJ2-7	TRBD2	many
TGCGCCAGCAGCTTGGGGGCCGCGAACACTGAAGCTTTCTTT	CASSLGAANTEAFF	TRBV5-1	TRBJ1-1	-	few
TGTGCCAGCAGCCTGACTAGCAATCAGCCCCAGCATTTT	CASSLTSNQPQHF	TRBV9	TRBJ1-5	-	few
TGTGCCAGCAGTCCGGGACAGGGAGGCTATGGCTACACCTTC	CASSPGQGGYGYTF	TRBV12-3/TRBV12-4	TRBJ1-2	TRBD1	-
TGTGCCAGCAGTTTATTGCCAGATTCTAACTATGGCTACACCTTC	CASSLLPDSNYGYTF	TRBV27	TRBJ1-2	-	many
TGTGCCTGGATAAGTTCAACAGGGACGTTGGGCACTGAAGCTTTCTTT	CAWISSTGTLGTEAFF	TRBV30	TRBJ1-1	-	-
TGTGCCAGCAGTTACTCCATCCAGGGGGAGGCTTTCTTT	CASSYSIQGEAFF	TRBV6-5	TRBJ1-1	TRBD1	many
TGTGCCATCAGTGAGACCCAACCGAAGTCAGGAGGGGGCTATGGCTACACCTTC	CAISETQPKSGGGYGYTF	TRBV10-3	TRBJ1-2	-	many
TGTGCCAGCAGTTATCCCAGTAACACCGGGGAGCTGTTTTTT	CASSYPSNTGELFF	TRBV6-2/TRBV6-3	TRBJ2-2	-	few
TGTGCCAGCAGTAAAACAGGGGGCGATGAAAAACTGTTTTTT	CASSKTGGDEKLFF	TRBV28	TRBJ1-4	TRBD1	few
TGTGCCAGTAGTATACCCACTAGCGGCCGAACCGGGGAGCTGTTTTTT	CASSIPTSGRTGELFF	TRBV19	TRBJ2-2	TRBD2	many
TGTGCCAGCAAATTAGGGGCGACGAGCACTGAAGCTTTCTTT	CASKLGATSTEAFF	TRBV6-5	TRBJ1-1	-	-